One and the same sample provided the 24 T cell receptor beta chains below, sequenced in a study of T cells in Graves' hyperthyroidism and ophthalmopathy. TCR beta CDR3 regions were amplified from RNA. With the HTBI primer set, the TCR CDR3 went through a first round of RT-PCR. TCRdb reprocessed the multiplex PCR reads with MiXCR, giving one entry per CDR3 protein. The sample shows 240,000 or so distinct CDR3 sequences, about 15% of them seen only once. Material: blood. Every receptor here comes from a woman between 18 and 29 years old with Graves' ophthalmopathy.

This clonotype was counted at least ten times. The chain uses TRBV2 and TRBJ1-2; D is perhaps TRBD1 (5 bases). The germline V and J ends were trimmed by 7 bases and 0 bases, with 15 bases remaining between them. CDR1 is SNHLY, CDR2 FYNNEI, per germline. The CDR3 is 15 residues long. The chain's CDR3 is CASNVGTVTNYGYTF. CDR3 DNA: TGTGCCAGCAACGTAGGGACGGTTACTAACTATGGCTACACCTTC.

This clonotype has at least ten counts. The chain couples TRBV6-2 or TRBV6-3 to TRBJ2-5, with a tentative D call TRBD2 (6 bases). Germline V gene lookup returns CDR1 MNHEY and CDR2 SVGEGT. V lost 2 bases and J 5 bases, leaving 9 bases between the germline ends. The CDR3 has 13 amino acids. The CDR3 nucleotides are TGTGCCAGCAGTTACGCGGGGACGGAGACCCAGTACTTC. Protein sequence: CASSYAGTETQYF.

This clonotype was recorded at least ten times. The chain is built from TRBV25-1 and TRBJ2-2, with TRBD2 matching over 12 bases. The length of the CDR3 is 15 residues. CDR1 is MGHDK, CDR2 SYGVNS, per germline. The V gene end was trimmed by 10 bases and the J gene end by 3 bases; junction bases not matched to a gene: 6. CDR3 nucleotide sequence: TGTGCCACCTGCCGACTAGCGGGGGACACCGGGGAGCTGTTTTTT. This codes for CATCRLAGDTGELFF.

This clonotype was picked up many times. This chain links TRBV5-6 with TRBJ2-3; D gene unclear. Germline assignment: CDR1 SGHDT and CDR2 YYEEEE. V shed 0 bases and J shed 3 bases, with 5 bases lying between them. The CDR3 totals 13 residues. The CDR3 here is CASSLGETDTQYF. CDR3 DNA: TGTGCCAGCAGCTTGGGAGAGACAGATACGCAGTATTTT.

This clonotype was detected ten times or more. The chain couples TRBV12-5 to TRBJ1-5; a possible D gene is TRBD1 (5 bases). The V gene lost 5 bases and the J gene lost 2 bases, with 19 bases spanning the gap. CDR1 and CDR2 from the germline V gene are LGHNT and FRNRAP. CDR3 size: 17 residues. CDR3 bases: TGTGCTAGTGGTCCATACAGCCCAGGGCTGGGCAATCAGCCCCAGCATTTT. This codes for CASGPYSPGLGNQPQHF.

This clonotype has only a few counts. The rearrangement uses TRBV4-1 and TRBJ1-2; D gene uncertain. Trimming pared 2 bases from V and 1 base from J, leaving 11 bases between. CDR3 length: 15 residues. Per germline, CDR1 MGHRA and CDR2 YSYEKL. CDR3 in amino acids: CASSQPTQLNYGYTF. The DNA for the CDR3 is TGCGCCAGCAGCCAACCAACTCAGCTTAACTATGGCTACACCTTC.

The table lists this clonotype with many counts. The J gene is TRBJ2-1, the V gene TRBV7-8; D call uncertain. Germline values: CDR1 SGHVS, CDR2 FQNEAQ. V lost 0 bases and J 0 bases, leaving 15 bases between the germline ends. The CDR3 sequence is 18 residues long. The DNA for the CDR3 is TGTGCCAGCAGCTTAGCGTTTACACTTGATAGCTCCTACAATGAGCAGTTCTTC. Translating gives CASSLAFTLDSSYNEQFF.

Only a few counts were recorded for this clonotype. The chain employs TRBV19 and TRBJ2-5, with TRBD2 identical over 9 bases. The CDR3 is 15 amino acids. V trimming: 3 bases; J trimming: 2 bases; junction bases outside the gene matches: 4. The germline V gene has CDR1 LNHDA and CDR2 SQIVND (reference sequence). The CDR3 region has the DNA TGTGCCAGTAGTATTGTGGCGGGGGGGCAAGAGACCCAGTACTTC. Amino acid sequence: CASSIVAGGQETQYF.

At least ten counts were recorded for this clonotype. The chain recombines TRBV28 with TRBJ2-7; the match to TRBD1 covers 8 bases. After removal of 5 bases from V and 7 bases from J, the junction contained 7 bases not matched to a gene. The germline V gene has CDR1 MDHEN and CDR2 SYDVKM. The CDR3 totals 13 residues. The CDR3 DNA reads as TGTGCCAGCAGTGGCGGGGACAGGCTTGAGCAGTACTTC. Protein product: CASSGGDRLEQYF.

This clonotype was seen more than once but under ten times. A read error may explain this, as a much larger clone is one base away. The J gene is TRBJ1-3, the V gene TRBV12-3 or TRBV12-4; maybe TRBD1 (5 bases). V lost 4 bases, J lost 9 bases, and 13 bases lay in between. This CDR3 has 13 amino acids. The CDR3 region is CASSSTVRSTIYF. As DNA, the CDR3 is TGTGCCAGCAGTTCGACAGTTCGAAGCACCATATATTTT.

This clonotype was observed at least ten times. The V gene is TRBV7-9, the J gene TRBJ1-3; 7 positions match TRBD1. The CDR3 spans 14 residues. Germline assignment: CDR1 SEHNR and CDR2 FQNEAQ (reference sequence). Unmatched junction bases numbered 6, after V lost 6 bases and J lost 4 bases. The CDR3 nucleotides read TGTGCCAGCAGGTCCAGGGGGAACGGAAACACCATATATTTT. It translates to CASRSRGNGNTIYF. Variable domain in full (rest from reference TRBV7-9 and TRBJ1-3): DTGVSQNPRHKITKRGQNVTFRCDPISEHNRLYWYRQTLGQGPEFLTYFQNEAQLEKSRLLSDRFSAERPKGSFSTLEIQRTEQGDSAMYLCASRSRGNGNTIYFGEGSWLTVV.

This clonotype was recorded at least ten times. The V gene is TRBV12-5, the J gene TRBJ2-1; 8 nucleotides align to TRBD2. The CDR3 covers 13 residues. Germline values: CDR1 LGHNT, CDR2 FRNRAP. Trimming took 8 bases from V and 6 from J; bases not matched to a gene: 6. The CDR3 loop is CASRQAGANEQFF. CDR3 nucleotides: TGTGCTAGTAGGCAAGCGGGGGCCAATGAGCAGTTCTTC.

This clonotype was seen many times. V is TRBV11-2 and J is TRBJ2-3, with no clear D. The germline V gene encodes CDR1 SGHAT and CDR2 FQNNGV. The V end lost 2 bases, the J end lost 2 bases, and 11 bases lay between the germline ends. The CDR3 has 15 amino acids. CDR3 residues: CASSLLGSHTDTQYF. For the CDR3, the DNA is TGTGCCAGCAGCTTATTGGGATCCCACACAGATACGCAGTATTTT.

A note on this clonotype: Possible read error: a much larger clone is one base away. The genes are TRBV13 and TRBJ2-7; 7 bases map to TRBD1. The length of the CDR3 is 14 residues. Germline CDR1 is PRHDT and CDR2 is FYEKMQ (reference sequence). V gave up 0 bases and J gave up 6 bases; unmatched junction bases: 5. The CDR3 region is CASSLGDRPPEQYF. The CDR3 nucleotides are TGTGCCAGCAGCTTAGGGGACAGGCCCCCCGAGCAGTACTTC.

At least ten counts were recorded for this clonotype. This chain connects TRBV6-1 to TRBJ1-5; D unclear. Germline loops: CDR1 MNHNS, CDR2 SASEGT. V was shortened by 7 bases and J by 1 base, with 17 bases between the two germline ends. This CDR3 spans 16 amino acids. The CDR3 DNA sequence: TGTGCCAGCACCCAGATGAGTGGGGTGAGCAATCAGCCCCAGCATTTT. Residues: CASTQMSGVSNQPQHF.

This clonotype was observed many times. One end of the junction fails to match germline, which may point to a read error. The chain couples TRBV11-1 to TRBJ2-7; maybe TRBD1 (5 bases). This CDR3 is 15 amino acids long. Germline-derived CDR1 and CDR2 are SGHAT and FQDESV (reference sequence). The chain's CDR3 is CASNLKLGHSYEQYF. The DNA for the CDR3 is TGTGCCAGCAACTTAAAACTCGGACATTCCTACGAGCAGTACTTC.

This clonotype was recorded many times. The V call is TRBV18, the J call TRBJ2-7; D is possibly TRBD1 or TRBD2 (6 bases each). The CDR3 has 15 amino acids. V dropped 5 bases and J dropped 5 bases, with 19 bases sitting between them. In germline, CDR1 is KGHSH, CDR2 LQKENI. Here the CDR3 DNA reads TGTGCCAGCTCAAATCCCGAACAGGGAGGACACGAGCAGTACTTC. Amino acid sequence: CASSNPEQGGHEQYF.

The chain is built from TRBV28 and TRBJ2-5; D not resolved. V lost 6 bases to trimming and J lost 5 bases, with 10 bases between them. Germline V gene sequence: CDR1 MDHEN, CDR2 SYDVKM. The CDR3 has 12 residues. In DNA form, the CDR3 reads TGTGCCAGCAGGCTAGGTGGGGAGACCCAGTACTTC. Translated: CASRLGGETQYF.

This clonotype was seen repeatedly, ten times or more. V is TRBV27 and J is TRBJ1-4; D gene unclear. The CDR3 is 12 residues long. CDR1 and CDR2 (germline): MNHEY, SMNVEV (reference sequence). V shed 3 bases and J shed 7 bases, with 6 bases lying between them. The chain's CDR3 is CASSFYGEKLFF. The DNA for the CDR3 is TGTGCCAGCAGTTTTTATGGTGAAAAACTGTTTTTT.

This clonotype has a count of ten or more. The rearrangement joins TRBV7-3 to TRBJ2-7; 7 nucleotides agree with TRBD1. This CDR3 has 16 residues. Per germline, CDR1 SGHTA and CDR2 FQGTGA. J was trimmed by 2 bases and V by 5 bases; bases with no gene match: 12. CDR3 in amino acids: CASSGSRDSLTYEQYF. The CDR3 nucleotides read TGTGCCAGCAGCGGAAGCCGGGACAGCCTAACCTACGAGCAGTACTTC.

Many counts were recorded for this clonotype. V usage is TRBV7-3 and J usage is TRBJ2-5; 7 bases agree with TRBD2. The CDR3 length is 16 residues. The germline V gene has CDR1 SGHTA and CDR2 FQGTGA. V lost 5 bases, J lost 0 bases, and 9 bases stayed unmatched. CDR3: CASSLGLAENQETQYF. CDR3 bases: TGTGCCAGCAGCCTCGGGCTAGCGGAGAACCAAGAGACCCAGTACTTC.

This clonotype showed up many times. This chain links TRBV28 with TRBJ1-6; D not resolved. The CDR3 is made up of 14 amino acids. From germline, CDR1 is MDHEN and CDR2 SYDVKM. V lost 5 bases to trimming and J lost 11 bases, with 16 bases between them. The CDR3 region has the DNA TGTGCCAGCAGTCCCCCTAAGCCGGGGACACCCCTCCACTTT. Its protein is CASSPPKPGTPLHF. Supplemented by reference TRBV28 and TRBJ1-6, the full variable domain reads DVKVTQSSRYLVKRTGEKVFLECVQDMDHENMFWYRQDPGLGLRLIYFSYDVKMKEKGDIPEGYSVSREKKERFSLILESASTNQTSMYLCASSPPKPGTPLHFGNGTRLTVT.

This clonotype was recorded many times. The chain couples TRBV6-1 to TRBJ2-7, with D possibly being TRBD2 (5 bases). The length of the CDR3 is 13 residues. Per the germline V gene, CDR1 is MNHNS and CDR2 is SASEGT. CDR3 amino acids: CVSGGPSSYEQYF. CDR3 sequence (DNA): TGTGTAAGTGGCGGGCCCAGCTCCTACGAGCAGTACTTC.

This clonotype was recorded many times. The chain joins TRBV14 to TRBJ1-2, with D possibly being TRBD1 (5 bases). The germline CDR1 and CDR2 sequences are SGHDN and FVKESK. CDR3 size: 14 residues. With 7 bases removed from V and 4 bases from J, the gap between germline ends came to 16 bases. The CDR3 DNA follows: TGTGCCAGCACCCGGGGGACTGGTGTCTATGGCTACACCTTC. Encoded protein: CASTRGTGVYGYTF.